Below, 2 T cell receptor beta chains from the same sample are listed, as sequenced in a study of T cells in Graves' hyperthyroidism and ophthalmopathy. RNA transcripts provided the source from which TCR beta CDR3 regions were amplified. In the first-round RT-PCR of the TCR CDR3, the HTBI primer set was used. MiXCR, run by TCRdb on the multiplex PCR reads, gives a single entry per CDR3 protein. The table lists 300,000 to 500,000 distinct CDR3 sequences, over 13% of them singletons. The sample taken for sequencing was blood. The receptor source for this set is a man between 50 and 59 years old with Graves' ophthalmopathy.

This clonotype was counted a few times. The V gene is TRBV20-1, the J gene TRBJ2-7; 9 bases fit TRBD2. This CDR3 comprises 14 residues. CDR1 DFQATT and CDR2 SNEGSKA come from the germline V gene (reference sequence). The trim removed 4 bases at V and 3 bases at J, leaving 7 bases unmatched. DNA of the CDR3: TGCAGTGCTACTAAGGTGACTAGCGGCTACGAGCAGTACTTC. It is translated as CSATKVTSGYEQYF.

As regards this clonotype: With a much larger clone just one base away, this may be a read error. The chain recombines TRBV5-6 with TRBJ2-5; D ambiguous. The germline V gene has CDR1 SGHDT and CDR2 YYEEEE. CDR3 length: 13 amino acids. The CDR3 nucleotides are TGTGCCAGCAGCCCTGCATATAAAGAGGCCCAGTACTTC. This translates into CASSPAYKEAQYF.